This TCR beta chain was observed in a study of graft-versus-host responses after intestinal transplantation. Whole-study context: All of the recipients had induction that used anti-thymocyte globulin, then tacrolimus and steroids for two to four years.

TCRdb's copy holds only in-frame clones and misses some; the assay was immunoSEQ multiplex PCR. The sample records 23,000 or so clones, around nine tenths being singletons. Germline V gene data show CDR1 as MNHEY and CDR2 as SMNVEV (reference sequence). Trimming at V came to 4 bases and at J to 2 bases, leaving 17 bases not matched to a gene. The CDR3 has 19 residues. The specimen comprised PBMCs, sampled roughly 38 days after intestinal transplant. The TCR sequence derives from a human patient who received an intestinal transplant, so some T cells may come from the graft donor. This chain connects TRBV27 to TRBJ2-5; 9 bases agree with TRBD2. The DNA for the CDR3 is TGTGCCAGCAGTTCCCTCGGGGTAGCGGGAGATACTAAACAAGAGACCCAGTACTTC. Translation gives CASSSLGVAGDTKQETQYF.